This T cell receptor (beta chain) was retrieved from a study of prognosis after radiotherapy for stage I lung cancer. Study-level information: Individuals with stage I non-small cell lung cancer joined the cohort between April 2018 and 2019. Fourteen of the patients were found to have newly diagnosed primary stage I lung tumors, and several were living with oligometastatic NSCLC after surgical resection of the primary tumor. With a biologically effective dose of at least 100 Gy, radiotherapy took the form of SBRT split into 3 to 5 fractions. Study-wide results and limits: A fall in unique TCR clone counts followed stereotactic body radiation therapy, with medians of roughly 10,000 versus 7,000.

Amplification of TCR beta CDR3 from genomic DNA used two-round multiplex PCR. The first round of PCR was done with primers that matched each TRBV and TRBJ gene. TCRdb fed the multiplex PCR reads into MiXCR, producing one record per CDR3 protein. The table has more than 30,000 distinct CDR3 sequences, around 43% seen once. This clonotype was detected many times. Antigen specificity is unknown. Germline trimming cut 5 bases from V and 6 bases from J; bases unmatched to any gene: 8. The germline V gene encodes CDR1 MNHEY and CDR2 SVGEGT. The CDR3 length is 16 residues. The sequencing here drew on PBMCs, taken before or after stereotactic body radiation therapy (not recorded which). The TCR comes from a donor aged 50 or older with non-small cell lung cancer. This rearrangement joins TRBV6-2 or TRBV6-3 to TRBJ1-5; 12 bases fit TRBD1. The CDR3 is CASSNLPGQGAQPQHF. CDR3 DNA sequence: TGTGCCAGCAGTAATCTACCGGGACAGGGGGCTCAGCCCCAGCATTTT.